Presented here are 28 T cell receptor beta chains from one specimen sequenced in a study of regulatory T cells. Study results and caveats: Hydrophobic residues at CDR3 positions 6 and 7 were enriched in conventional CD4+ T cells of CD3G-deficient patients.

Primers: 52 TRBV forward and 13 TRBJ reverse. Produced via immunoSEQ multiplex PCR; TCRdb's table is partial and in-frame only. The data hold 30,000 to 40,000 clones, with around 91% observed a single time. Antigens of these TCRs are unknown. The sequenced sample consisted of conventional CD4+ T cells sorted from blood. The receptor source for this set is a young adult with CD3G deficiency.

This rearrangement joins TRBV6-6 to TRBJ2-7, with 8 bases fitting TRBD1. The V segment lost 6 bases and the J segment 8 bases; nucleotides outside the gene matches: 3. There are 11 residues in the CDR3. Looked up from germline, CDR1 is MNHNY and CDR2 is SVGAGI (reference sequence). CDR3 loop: CASSTGGKQYF. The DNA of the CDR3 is TGTGCCAGCAGCACAGGGGGAAAGCAGTACTTC.

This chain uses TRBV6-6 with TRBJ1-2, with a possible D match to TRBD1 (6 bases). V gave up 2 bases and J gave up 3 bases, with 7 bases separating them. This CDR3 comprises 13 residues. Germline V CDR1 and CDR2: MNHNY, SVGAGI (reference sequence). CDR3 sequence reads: CASSYRQDYGYTF. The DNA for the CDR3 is TGTGCCAGCAGTTACAGACAGGACTATGGCTACACCTTC.

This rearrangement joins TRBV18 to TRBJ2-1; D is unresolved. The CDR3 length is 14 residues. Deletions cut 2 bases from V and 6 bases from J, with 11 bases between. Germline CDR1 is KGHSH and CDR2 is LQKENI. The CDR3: CASSPSETTNEQFF. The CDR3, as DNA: TGTGCCAGCTCACCATCGGAGACAACCAATGAGCAGTTCTTC.

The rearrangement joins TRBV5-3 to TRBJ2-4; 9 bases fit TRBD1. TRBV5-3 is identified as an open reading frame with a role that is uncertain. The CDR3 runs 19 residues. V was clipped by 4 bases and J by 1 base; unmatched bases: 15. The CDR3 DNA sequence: TGTGCCAGAAGCCCGGAGGGACAGGGAAGGAAGGCGGCCAAAAACATTCAGTACTTC. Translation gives CARSPEGQGRKAAKNIQYF.

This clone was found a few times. CDR3 DNA sequence: TGCGCCAGCAGCCCCGGGACAGGGGAGTACAATGAGCAGTTCTTC. Its translation: CASSPGTGEYNEQFF. This sequence joins TRBV5-1 and TRBJ2-1; 10 bases line up with TRBD1. CDR1 is SGHRS, CDR2 YFSETQ, per germline. The V gene end was trimmed by 4 bases and the J gene end by 4 bases; junction bases not matched to a gene: 5. The CDR3 sequence is 15 residues long.

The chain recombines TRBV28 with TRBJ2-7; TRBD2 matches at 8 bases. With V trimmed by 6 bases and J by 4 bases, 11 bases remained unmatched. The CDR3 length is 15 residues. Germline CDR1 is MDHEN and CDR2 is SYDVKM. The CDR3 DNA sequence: TGTGCCAGCAGCTCCGGGGGGGAGGAAGGGTACGAGCAGTACTTC. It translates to CASSSGGEEGYEQYF.

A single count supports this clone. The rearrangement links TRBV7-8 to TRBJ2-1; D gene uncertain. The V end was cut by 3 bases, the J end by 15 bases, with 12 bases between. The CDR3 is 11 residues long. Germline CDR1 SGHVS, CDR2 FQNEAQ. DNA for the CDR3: TGTGCCAGCAGCTTGACGAGCCCGCCGTTCTTC. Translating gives CASSLTSPPFF.

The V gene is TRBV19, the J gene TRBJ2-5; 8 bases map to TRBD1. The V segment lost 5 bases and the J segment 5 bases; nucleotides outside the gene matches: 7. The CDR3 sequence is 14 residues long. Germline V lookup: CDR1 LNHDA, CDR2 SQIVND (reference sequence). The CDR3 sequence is CASSPRTGWETQYF. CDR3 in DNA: TGTGCCAGTAGTCCTAGGACAGGGTGGGAGACCCAGTACTTC.

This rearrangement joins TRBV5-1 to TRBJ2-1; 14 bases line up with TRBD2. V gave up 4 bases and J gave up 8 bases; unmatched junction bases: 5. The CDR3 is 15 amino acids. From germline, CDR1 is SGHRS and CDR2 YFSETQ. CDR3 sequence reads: CASSAGLAGDDEQFF. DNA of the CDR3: TGCGCCAGCAGCGCGGGACTAGCGGGAGACGATGAGCAGTTCTTC.

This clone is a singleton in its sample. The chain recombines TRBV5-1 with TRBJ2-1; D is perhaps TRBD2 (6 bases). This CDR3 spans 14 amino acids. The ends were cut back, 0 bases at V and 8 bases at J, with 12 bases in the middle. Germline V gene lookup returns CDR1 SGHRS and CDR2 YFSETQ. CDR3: CASSLALAGHEQFF. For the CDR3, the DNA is TGCGCCAGCAGCTTGGCACTAGCAGGCCATGAGCAGTTCTTC.

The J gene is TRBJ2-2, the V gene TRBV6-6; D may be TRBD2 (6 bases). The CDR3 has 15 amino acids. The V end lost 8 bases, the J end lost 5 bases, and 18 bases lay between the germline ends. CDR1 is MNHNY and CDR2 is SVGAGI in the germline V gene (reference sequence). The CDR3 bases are TGTGCCAGCCCTAGAGTGGGGGGAAGGACCGGGGAGCTGTTTTTT. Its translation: CASPRVGGRTGELFF.

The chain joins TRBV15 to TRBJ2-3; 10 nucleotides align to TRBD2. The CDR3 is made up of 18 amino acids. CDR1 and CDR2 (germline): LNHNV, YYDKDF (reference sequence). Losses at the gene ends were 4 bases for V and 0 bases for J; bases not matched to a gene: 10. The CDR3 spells CATSIRSGGYTSTDTQYF. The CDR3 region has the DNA TGTGCCACCAGCATACGTAGCGGGGGGTACACTAGCACAGATACGCAGTATTTT.

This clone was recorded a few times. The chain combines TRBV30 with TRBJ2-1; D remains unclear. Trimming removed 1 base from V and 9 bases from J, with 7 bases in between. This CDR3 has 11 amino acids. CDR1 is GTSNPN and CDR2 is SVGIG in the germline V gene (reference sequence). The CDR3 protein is CAWSGAVEQFF. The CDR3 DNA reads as TGTGCCTGGAGTGGGGCTGTTGAGCAGTTCTTC. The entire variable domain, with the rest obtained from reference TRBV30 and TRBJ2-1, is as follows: SQTIHQWPATLVQPVGSPLSLECTVEGTSNPNLYWYRQAAGRGLQLLFYSVGIGQISSEVPQNLSASRPQDRQFILSSKKLLLSDSGFYLCAWSGAVEQFFGPGTRLTVL.

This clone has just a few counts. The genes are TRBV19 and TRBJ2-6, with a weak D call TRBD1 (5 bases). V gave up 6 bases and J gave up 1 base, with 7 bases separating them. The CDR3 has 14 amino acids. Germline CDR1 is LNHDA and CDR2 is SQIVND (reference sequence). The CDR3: CASRDTSGANVLTF. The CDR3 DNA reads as TGTGCCAGTAGGGACACTTCTGGGGCCAACGTCCTGACTTTC.

CDR3 residues: CASSSNRGNEQFF. The DNA of the CDR3 is TGTGCCAGCAGCTCAAACAGGGGCAATGAGCAGTTCTTC. V is TRBV7-2 and J is TRBJ2-1, with 7 bases lining up with TRBD1. Trimming removed 4 bases from V and 6 bases from J; junction bases left unmatched: 3. The CDR3 has 13 residues. The germline V gene encodes CDR1 SGHTA and CDR2 FQGNSA.

The CDR3 DNA reads TGTGCCAGCAGTCGACAGGGTGAAGCTTTCTTT. Protein sequence: CASSRQGEAFF. The V gene is TRBV6-1, the J gene TRBJ1-1, with 7 bases aligning to TRBD1. The junction had 1 base not matched to a gene; V was cut back by 5 bases and J by 7 bases. The CDR3 is made up of 11 amino acids. Germline CDR1 is MNHNS and CDR2 is SASEGT.

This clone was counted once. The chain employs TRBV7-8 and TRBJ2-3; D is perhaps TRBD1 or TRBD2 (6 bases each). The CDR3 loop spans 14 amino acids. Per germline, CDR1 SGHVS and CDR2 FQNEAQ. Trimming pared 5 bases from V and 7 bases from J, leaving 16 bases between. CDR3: CASSPRGGVNTQYF. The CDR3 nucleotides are TGTGCCAGCAGCCCCAGGGGCGGGGTGAATACGCAGTATTTT.

CDR3 in amino acids: CASSPTAGPTDTQYF. The DNA for the CDR3 is TGCGCCAGCAGCCCGACAGCGGGACCCACAGATACGCAGTATTTT. The chain combines TRBV5-1 with TRBJ2-3; 7 bases are shared with TRBD2. Germline loops: CDR1 SGHRS, CDR2 YFSETQ. With V trimmed by 4 bases and J by 2 bases, 7 bases remained unmatched. The CDR3 totals 15 residues.

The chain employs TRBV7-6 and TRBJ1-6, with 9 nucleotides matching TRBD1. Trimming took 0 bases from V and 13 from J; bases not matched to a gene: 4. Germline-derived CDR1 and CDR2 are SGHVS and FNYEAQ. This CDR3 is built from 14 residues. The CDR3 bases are TGTGCCAGCAGCTTAGCCGGGACAGGGACTCCCCTCCACTTT. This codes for CASSLAGTGTPLHF.

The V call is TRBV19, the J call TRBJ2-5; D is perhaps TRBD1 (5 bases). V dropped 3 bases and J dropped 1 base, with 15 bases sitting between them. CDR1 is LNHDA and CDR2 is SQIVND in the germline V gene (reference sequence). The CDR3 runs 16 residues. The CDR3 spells CASSIGARAGQETQYF. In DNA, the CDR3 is TGTGCCAGTAGTATTGGGGCCCGGGCTGGCCAAGAGACCCAGTACTTC. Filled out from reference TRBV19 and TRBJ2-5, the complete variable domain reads DGGITQSPKYLFRKEGQNVTLSCEQNLNHDAMYWYRQDPGQGLRLIYYSQIVNDFQKGDIAEGYSVSREKKESFPLTVTSAQKNPTAFYLCASSIGARAGQETQYFGPGTRLLVL.

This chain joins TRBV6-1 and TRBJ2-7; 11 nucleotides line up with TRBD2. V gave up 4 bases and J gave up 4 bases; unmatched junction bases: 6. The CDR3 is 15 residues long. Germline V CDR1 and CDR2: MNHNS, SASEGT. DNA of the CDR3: TGTGCCAGCAGTGGACTAGCGGGGAGGGGATACGAGCAGTACTTC. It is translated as CASSGLAGRGYEQYF.

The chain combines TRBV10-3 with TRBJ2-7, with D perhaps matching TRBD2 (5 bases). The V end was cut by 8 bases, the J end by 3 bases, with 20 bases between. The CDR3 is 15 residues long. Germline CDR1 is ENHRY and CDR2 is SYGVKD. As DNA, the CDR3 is TGTGCCATCGCCGAAGGACTTAGCGTCGGCTACGAGCAGTACTTC. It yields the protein CAIAEGLSVGYEQYF.

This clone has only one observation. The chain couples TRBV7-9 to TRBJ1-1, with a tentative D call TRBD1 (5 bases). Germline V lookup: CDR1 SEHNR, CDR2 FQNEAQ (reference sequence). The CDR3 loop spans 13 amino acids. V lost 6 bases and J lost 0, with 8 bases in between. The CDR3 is CASRGRLNTEAFF. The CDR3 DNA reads TGTGCCAGCAGGGGACGGTTGAACACTGAAGCTTTCTTT.

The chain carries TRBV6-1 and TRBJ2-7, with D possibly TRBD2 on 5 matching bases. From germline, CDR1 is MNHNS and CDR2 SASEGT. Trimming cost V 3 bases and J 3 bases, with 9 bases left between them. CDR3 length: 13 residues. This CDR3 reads CASSDSGRYEQYF. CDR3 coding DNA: TGTGCCAGCAGTGACAGCGGACGCTACGAGCAGTACTTC.

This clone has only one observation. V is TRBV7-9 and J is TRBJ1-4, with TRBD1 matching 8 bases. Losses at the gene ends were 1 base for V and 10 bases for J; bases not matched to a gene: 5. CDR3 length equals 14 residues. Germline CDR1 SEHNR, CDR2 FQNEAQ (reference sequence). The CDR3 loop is CASSLEGTGGKLFF. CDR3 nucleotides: TGTGCCAGCAGCTTAGAGGGGACAGGTGGAAAACTGTTTTTT.

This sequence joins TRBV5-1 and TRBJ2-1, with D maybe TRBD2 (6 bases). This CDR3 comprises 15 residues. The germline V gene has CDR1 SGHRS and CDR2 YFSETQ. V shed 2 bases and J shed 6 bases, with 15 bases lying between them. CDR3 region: CASSFRGGGANEQFF. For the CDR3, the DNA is TGCGCCAGCAGCTTTCGCGGCGGCGGGGCCAATGAGCAGTTCTTC.

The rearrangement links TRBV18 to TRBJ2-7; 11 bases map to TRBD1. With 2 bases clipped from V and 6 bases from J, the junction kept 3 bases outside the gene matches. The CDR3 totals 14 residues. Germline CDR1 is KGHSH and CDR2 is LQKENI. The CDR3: CASSPGDRGAEQYF. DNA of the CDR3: TGTGCCAGCTCACCAGGGGACAGGGGGGCCGAGCAGTACTTC. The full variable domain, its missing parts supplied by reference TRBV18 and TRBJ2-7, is NAGVMQNPRHLVRRRGQEARLRCSPMKGHSHVYWYRQLPEEGLKFMVYLQKENIIDESGMPKERFSAEFPKEGPSILRIQQVVRGDSAAYFCASSPGDRGAEQYFGPGTRLTVT.

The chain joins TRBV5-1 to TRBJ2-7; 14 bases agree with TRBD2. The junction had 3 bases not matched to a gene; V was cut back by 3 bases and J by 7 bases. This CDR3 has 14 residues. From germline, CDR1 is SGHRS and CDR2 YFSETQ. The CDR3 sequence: CASSSGLAGAEQYF. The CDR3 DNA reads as TGCGCCAGCAGCTCGGGACTAGCGGGAGCAGAGCAGTACTTC.